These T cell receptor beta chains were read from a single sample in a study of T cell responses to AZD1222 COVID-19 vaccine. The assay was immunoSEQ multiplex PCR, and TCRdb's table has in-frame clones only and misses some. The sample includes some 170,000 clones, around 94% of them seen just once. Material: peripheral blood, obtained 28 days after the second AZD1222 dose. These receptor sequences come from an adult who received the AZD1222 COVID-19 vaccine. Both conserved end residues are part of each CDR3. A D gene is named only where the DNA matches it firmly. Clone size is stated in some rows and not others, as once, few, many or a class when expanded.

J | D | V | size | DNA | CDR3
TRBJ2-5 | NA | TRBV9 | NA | TGTGCCAGCAGCGACCGGGACTCTCTGTATCAAGAGACCCAGTACTTC | CASSDRDSLYQETQYF
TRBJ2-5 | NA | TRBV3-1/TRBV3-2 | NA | TGTGCCAGCAGCCCCGGAGGAGGGGAGACCCAGTACTTC | CASSPGGGETQYF
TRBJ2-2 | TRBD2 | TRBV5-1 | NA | TGCGCCAGCAGCCCTCGCACTTTAATAGCGGGAGATACCGGGGAGCTGTTTTTT | CASSPRTLIAGDTGELFF
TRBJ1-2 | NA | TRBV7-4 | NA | TGTGCCAGCAGCTTAGGAAGAGTGATCTATGGCTACACCTTC | CASSLGRVIYGYTF
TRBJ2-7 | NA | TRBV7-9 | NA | TGTGCCAGCAGCTTAGAGACAATAGAGCAGTACTTC | CASSLETIEQYF
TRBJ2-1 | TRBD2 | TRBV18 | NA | TGTGCCAGCTCGTGGACTAGCGGGAGTGACCAGTTCTTC | CASSWTSGSDQFF
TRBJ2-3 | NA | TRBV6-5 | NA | TGTGCCAGCCGACTGACAGGTTCTAGCACAGATACGCAGTATTTT | CASRLTGSSTDTQYF
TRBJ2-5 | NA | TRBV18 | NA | TGTGCCAGCTCCCGACAGCGAGCCCAAGAGACCCAGTACTTC | CASSRQRAQETQYF
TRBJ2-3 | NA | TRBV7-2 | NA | TGTGCCAGCAGCAGACAGAGTACAGATACGCAGTATTTT | CASSRQSTDTQYF
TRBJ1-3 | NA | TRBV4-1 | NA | TGCGCCAGCAGCCGCTCACTTGGAGGGGTCCTCTCTGGAAACACCATATATTTT | CASSRSLGGVLSGNTIYF
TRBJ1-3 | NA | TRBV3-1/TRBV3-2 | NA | TGTGCCAGCAGTCGCACAAACTCTGGAAACACCATATATTTT | CASSRTNSGNTIYF
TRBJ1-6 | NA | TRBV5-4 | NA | TGTGCCAGCAGCGGGGGCGGGGAAGGGTCCTATAATTCACCCCTCCACTTT | CASSGGGEGSYNSPLHF
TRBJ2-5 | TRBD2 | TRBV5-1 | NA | TGCGCCAGCAGCTTGGGGATAGCGGGAGAATGGGAGACCCAGTACTTC | CASSLGIAGEWETQYF
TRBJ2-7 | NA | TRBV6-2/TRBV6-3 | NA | TGTGCCAGCAGTTACGTTGGCCCGAACTACGAGCAGTACTTC | CASSYVGPNYEQYF
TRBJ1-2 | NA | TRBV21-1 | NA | TGTGCCAGCAGCGCAGAGGGACAGGGCCCCTATGGCTACACCTTC | CASSAEGQGPYGYTF
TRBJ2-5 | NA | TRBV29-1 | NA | TGCAGCGTTCTTGACGAGCAAGAGACCCAGTACTTC | CSVLDEQETQYF
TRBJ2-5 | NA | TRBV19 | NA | TGTGCCAGTAGTCCCAGGGTCCAAGAGACCCAGTACTTC | CASSPRVQETQYF
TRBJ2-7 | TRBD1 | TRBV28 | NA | TGTGCCAGCAGCCTAGACAGGGAAGAGCAGTACTTC | CASSLDREEQYF
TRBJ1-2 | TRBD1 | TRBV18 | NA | TGTGCCAGCTCGGCGGCCGGGACAGGGAATGGCTACACCTTC | CASSAAGTGNGYTF
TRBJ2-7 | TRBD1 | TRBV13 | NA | TGTGCCAGCAGCTTATCCGGGACAGGGGGAATCCTGGAGCACTTC | CASSLSGTGGILEHF
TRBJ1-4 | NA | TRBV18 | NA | TGTGCCAGCTCACGGGAGAATGAAAAACTGTTTTTT | CASSRENEKLFF
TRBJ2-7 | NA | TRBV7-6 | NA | TGTGCCAGCAGCAATTCTCCCGGGTCCTACGAGCAGTACTTC | CASSNSPGSYEQYF
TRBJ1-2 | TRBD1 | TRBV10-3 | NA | TGTGCCATCAGCCCGGGACAGGGGGATGGCTACACCTTC | CAISPGQGDGYTF
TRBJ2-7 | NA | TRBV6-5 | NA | TGTGCCAGCCAATATTCTCGACAGGCCTCCTACGAGCAGTACTTC | CASQYSRQASYEQYF
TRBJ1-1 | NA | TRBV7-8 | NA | TGTGCCAGCACCCAACGCGCGGATTCGAACACTGAAGCTTTCTTT | CASTQRADSNTEAFF
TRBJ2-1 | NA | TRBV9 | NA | TGTGCCAGCAGCGTGTGGGCTAGCAATGAGCAGTTCTTC | CASSVWASNEQFF
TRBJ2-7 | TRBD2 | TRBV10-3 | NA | TGTGCCATCGGAGGGACTAGCGCAAAACAGTACTTC | CAIGGTSAKQYF
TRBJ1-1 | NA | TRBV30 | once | TGTGCCTGGAGTGTATCGGTAGGGAACACTGAAGCTTTCTTT | CAWSVSVGNTEAFF
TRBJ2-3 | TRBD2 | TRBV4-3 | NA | TGCGCCAGCAGCCAAGACGGGACTAGCGGCACAGATACGCAGTATTTT | CASSQDGTSGTDTQYF
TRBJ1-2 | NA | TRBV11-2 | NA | TGTGCCAGCAGACAGGTTAAACTAAGACGGATTTTCCACTTC | CASRQVKLRRIFHF